The 26 T cell receptor beta chains below were found in one sample sequenced in a study of Graves' ophthalmopathy and Graves' hyperthyroidism. For repertoire sequencing, the TCR beta CDR3 regions were amplified from RNA transcripts. The library came from an HTBI-primed first-round RT-PCR and a second-round multiplex PCR. TCRdb analysed the multiplex PCR reads with MiXCR anew, one entry per CDR3 protein. The sample contains 350,000 to 450,000 distinct CDR3 sequences, roughly 21% of which appear only once. Sequences were obtained from peripheral blood. The receptors here all came from a young woman with stable Graves' hyperthyroidism.

This clonotype was found many times. The rearrangement joins TRBV6-2 or TRBV6-3 to TRBJ2-7, with D possibly TRBD1 on 6 matching bases. The CDR3 sequence is 13 residues long. CDR1 MNHEY and CDR2 SVGEGT come from the germline V gene. V was clipped by 6 bases and J by 3 bases, with 12 bases between them. CDR3 bases: TGTGCCAGCAGCCCTGGACAGAACTACGAGCAGTACTTC. Translating gives CASSPGQNYEQYF.

This clonotype showed up many times. The CDR3 region is CSARDLRADFERETQYF. Here the CDR3 DNA reads TGCAGTGCTAGAGATTTGAGGGCTGACTTTGAGCGAGAGACCCAGTACTTC. The chain links TRBV20-1 to TRBJ2-5; TRBD2 is a possible D gene (5 bases). Germline CDR1 reads DFQATT; CDR2 reads SNEGSKA (reference sequence). This CDR3 contains 17 residues. V lost 0 bases to trimming and J lost 4 bases, with 21 bases between them.

This clonotype was observed at least ten times. The chain links TRBV5-1 to TRBJ1-2, with a tentative D call TRBD1 (5 bases). The V and J ends lost 4 bases and 4 bases respectively, with 14 bases between them. CDR1 SGHRS and CDR2 YFSETQ come from the germline V gene. The CDR3 totals 14 residues. CDR3 amino acids: CASSAGRGLYGYTF. CDR3 DNA sequence: TGCGCCAGCAGCGCAGGGAGGGGACTCTATGGCTACACCTTC.

The sample holds many counts of this clonotype. This CDR3 reads CASSLGDPGTDTQYF. In DNA, the CDR3 is TGCGCCAGCAGCTTAGGGGATCCGGGCACAGATACGCAGTATTTT. The chain joins TRBV5-1 to TRBJ2-3; perhaps TRBD1 as D (5 bases). The CDR3 sequence is 15 residues long. V lost 2 bases and J lost 1, with 11 bases in between. The germline gives CDR1 SGHRS, CDR2 YFSETQ. Supplemented by reference TRBV5-1 and TRBJ2-3, the full variable domain reads KAGVTQTPRYLIKTRGQQVTLSCSPISGHRSVSWYQQTPGQGLQFLFEYFSETQRNKGNFPGRFSGRQFSNSRSEMNVSTLELGDSALYLCASSLGDPGTDTQYFGPGTRLTVL.

The CDR3 protein is CASSSWTEANYGYTF. CDR3 coding DNA: TGTGCCAGTAGTAGCTGGACAGAAGCTAACTATGGCTACACCTTC. The V call is TRBV19, the J call TRBJ1-2; perhaps TRBD1 as D (6 bases). With 4 bases removed from V and 0 bases from J, the gap between germline ends came to 12 bases. The CDR3 runs to 15 residues. Germline V lookup: CDR1 LNHDA, CDR2 SQIVND (reference sequence).

This clonotype was seen a handful of times. Possible read error: a much larger clone is one base away. The V gene is TRBV30, the J gene TRBJ1-2, with no clear D. Germline CDR1 is GTSNPN and CDR2 is SVGIG (reference sequence). The V end lost 3 bases, the J end lost 2 bases, and 1 base lay between the germline ends. This CDR3 contains 10 residues. This chain's CDR3 is CAWRNYGYTF. The CDR3 region has the DNA TGTGCCTGGAGGAACTATGGCTACACCTTC.

This chain joins TRBV2 and TRBJ1-5; a weak D match, TRBD1 (5 bases). Germline loops: CDR1 SNHLY, CDR2 FYNNEI. Trimming cost V 4 bases and J 2 bases, with 21 bases left between them. This CDR3 has 18 residues. This CDR3 is CASSGGWTRDNGNQPQHF. DNA for the CDR3: TGTGCCAGCAGTGGAGGGTGGACCAGGGATAATGGCAATCAGCCCCAGCATTTT.

The V gene is TRBV9, the J gene TRBJ2-7; TRBD2 agrees at 8 bases. The germline gives CDR1 SGDLS, CDR2 YYNGEE. CDR3 size: 15 residues. J lost 4 bases, V lost 0 bases, and 6 bases had no gene match. The CDR3, as DNA: TGTGCCAGCAGCGTAGATGGTAGCGGGATATACGAGCAGTACTTC. It is translated as CASSVDGSGIYEQYF.

Ten or more counts support this clonotype. The chain has TRBV6-1 and TRBJ2-2; tentative D call: TRBD1 (6 bases). V was trimmed by 6 bases and J by 4 bases, leaving 18 bases between them. Germline lookup yields CDR1 MNHNS and CDR2 SASEGT. The CDR3 spans 16 residues. CDR3 DNA: TGTGCCAGCAGGGATGACAGGCGGCTTCGCACCGGGGAGCTGTTTTTT. Translating it yields CASRDDRRLRTGELFF.

The chain is built from TRBV6-1 and TRBJ1-5; 7 bases are shared with TRBD1. This CDR3 spans 16 amino acids. CDR1 is MNHNS and CDR2 is SASEGT in the germline V gene. V lost 2 bases, J lost 0 bases, and 4 bases stayed unmatched. The CDR3 sequence: CASSETGTVSNQPQHF. The DNA of the CDR3 is TGTGCCAGCAGTGAAACAGGGACAGTTAGCAATCAGCCCCAGCATTTT.

This clonotype was observed at least ten times. The chain couples TRBV11-2 to TRBJ2-2; 7 positions match TRBD2. J was trimmed by 1 base and V by 4 bases; bases with no gene match: 6. CDR1 and CDR2 from the germline V gene are SGHAT and FQNNGV. This CDR3 region has 16 residues. The CDR3 sequence is CASSSTSRGNTGELFF. The CDR3 DNA follows: TGTGCCAGCAGCTCGACTAGCAGAGGGAACACCGGGGAGCTGTTTTTT.

This clonotype has ten or more counts. The chain recombines TRBV12-3 or TRBV12-4 with TRBJ2-7, with D unresolved. Between the trimmed V and J ends, which lost 3 bases and 1 base, there was a span of 10 bases. This CDR3 contains 14 residues. The CDR3 protein is CASSLRSRSYEQYF. The CDR3 bases are TGTGCCAGCAGTTTGAGGTCACGGTCCTACGAGCAGTACTTC.

The V call is TRBV6-4, the J call TRBJ2-7; D tentatively reads TRBD1 or TRBD2 (5 bases each). The length of the CDR3 is 14 residues. Trimming shortened V by 11 bases and J by 2 bases, and 19 bases separated the two germline ends. CDR1 and CDR2 from the germline V gene are MRHNA and SNTAGT. The CDR3 nucleotides are TGTGCCTCCAAGGATGGGGGACCCCCCTACGAGCAGTACTTC. Translated: CASKDGGPPYEQYF.

This clonotype was found many times. This sequence joins TRBV20-1 and TRBJ2-4, with a possible D match to TRBD2 (6 bases). The CDR3 is 15 amino acids. The V end lost 5 bases, the J end lost 8 bases, and 22 bases lay between the germline ends. Germline V gene data show CDR1 as DFQATT and CDR2 as SNEGSKA (reference sequence). This CDR3 reads CSAHGGNLRLDIQYF. The DNA of the CDR3 is TGCAGTGCTCACGGCGGGAATCTTCGTCTCGACATTCAGTACTTC.

This clonotype was counted many times. The gene calls are TRBV30 and TRBJ1-5; D remains unclear. Between the trimmed V and J ends, which lost 2 bases and 3 bases, there was a span of 8 bases. CDR3 length: 13 residues. CDR1 GTSNPN and CDR2 SVGIG come from the germline V gene (reference sequence). CDR3 loop: CAWSLAANQPQHF. The CDR3 nucleotides read TGTGCCTGGAGTCTTGCAGCCAATCAGCCCCAGCATTTT.

This clonotype was seen ten or more times. The chain is built from TRBV6-4 and TRBJ1-1, with a weak D call TRBD1 (5 bases). V lost 0 bases and J lost 3, with 5 bases in between. Looked up from germline, CDR1 is MRHNA and CDR2 is SNTAGT. The CDR3 length is 13 residues. CDR3 nucleotide sequence: TGTGCCAGCAGTGACTCAGGGGACACTGAAGCTTTCTTT. Amino acids: CASSDSGDTEAFF.

This clonotype came up a few times. This CDR3 reads CASSQGTGGGDEQYF. The DNA of the CDR3 is TGTGCCAGCAGCCAAGGGACAGGGGGTGGAGACGAGCAGTACTTC. V usage is TRBV7-9 and J usage is TRBJ2-7; TRBD1 agrees at 11 bases. The CDR3 runs 15 residues. V dropped 5 bases and J dropped 5; count of bases not matched to a gene: 8. The germline gives CDR1 SEHNR, CDR2 FQNEAQ (reference sequence). Full variable domain (remainder filled in from reference TRBV7-9 and TRBJ2-7): DTGVSQNPRHKITKRGQNVTFRCDPISEHNRLYWYRQTLGQGPEFLTYFQNEAQLEKSRLLSDRFSAERPKGSFSTLEIQRTEQGDSAMYLCASSQGTGGGDEQYFGPGTRLTVT.

This clonotype has ten or more counts. This chain uses TRBV12-3 or TRBV12-4 with TRBJ1-5; TRBD1 is a possible D gene (6 bases). The CDR3 consists of 18 residues. V was shortened by 2 bases and J by 5 bases, with 22 bases between the two germline ends. In nucleotides, the CDR3 is TGTGCCAGCAGTTTAATCCAGCAGACAGGCTGGTACCATCAGCCCCAGCATTTT. This codes for CASSLIQQTGWYHQPQHF.

This clonotype was observed at least ten times. The chain carries TRBV30 and TRBJ1-5, with 7 bases aligning to TRBD1. Germline values: CDR1 GTSNPN, CDR2 SVGIG (reference sequence). CDR3 length: 14 amino acids. Losses at the gene ends were 3 bases for V and 7 bases for J; bases not matched to a gene: 9. CDR3 region: CAWRGPGQDQPQHF. The CDR3 nucleotides are TGTGCCTGGAGGGGACCAGGACAGGACCAGCCCCAGCATTTT.

At least ten counts were recorded for this clonotype. This chain joins TRBV28 and TRBJ1-2; no firm D call. In germline, CDR1 is MDHEN, CDR2 SYDVKM. The CDR3 has 12 amino acids. V lost 6 bases, J lost 8 bases, and 13 bases lay in between. In nucleotides, the CDR3 is TGTGCCAGCAGCCTCGGGTCGTGGGGCTACACCTTC. Translation: CASSLGSWGYTF.

This clonotype has at least ten counts. The J gene is TRBJ2-7, the V gene TRBV20-1; 10 positions match TRBD2. The V gene's germline CDR1 is DFQATT and CDR2 SNEGSKA (reference sequence). The CDR3 runs 18 residues. V shed 5 bases and J 5 bases; nucleotides not matched to a gene: 21. The CDR3 coding sequence is TGCAGTGCTGACATACCGCAGGCAAGCGGGAGGGCCTGGAACGAGCAGTACTTC. It codes for CSADIPQASGRAWNEQYF.

This clonotype showed up many times. The rearrangement joins TRBV6-5 to TRBJ2-2; D not resolved. The CDR3 is made up of 14 amino acids. V was cut by 7 bases and J by 2 bases, with 11 bases left in between. Germline V lookup: CDR1 MNHEY, CDR2 SVGAGI. The DNA of the CDR3 is TGTGCCAGCACTCGGCCACCAAACACCGGGGAGCTGTTTTTT. This gives the protein CASTRPPNTGELFF.

This clonotype is a singleton in its sample. The CDR3 loop reads CASSLPKAYNSPLHF. Written as DNA, the CDR3 is TGTGCCAGCAGTTTACCGAAGGCTTATAATTCACCCCTCCACTTT. V usage is TRBV28 and J usage is TRBJ1-6; D remains unclear. The CDR3 consists of 15 residues. Trimming stripped 2 bases from V and 4 bases from J, with 9 bases between. Germline loops: CDR1 MDHEN, CDR2 SYDVKM.

This clonotype was recorded many times. The V call is TRBV12-3 or TRBV12-4, the J call TRBJ2-2; no clear D. V was shortened by 8 bases and J by 2 bases, with 6 bases between the two germline ends. The CDR3 is 12 residues long. The CDR3 reads CASLRNTGELFF. In DNA form, the CDR3 reads TGTGCCAGCCTTCGAAACACCGGGGAGCTGTTTTTT.

This clonotype was counted many times. J is TRBJ2-5 and V is TRBV29-1; D could derive from TRBD1 or TRBD2 (5 bases each). This CDR3 comprises 13 residues. Germline CDR1 reads SQVTM; CDR2 reads ANQGSEA. The V gene lost 7 bases and the J gene lost 5 bases, with 17 bases spanning the gap. The CDR3 nucleotides are TGCAGCGCCTCCGGGACCCCAAGGGAGACCCAGTACTTC. Translating gives CSASGTPRETQYF.

There are many counts of this clonotype. The chain links TRBV5-4 to TRBJ1-3; D unclear. V was clipped by 0 bases and J by 2 bases, with 9 bases between them. The CDR3 extends over 15 amino acids. Per the germline V gene, CDR1 is SGHNT and CDR2 is YYREEE (reference sequence). CDR3 sequence reads: CASSLEGDPGNTIYF. The CDR3 nucleotides are TGTGCCAGCAGCTTGGAAGGTGACCCTGGAAACACCATATATTTT.